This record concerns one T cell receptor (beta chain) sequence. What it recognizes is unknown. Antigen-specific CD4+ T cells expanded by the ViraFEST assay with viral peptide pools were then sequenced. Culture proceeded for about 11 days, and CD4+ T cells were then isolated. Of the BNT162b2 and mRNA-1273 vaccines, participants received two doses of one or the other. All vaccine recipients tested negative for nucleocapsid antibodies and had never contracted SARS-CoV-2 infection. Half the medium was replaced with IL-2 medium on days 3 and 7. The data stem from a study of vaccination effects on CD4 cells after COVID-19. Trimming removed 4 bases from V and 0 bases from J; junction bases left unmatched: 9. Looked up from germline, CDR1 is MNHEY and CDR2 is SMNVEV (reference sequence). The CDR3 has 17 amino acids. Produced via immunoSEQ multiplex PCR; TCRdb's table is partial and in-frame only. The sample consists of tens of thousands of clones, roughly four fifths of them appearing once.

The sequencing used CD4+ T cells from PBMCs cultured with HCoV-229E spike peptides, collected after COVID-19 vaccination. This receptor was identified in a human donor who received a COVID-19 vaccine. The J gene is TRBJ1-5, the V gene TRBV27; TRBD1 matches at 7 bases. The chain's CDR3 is CASSWGTEFYSNQPQHF. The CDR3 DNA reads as TGTGCCAGCAGTTGGGGGACAGAGTTTTATAGCAATCAGCCCCAGCATTTT.